The sequence of this T cell receptor beta chain was determined in a study of blood T cell repertoires in COVID-19. Study context: The cDNA or gDNA used as material had been derived from T cells, B-cell-depleted T cells, or PBMCs.

TCRdb's table, derived via immunoSEQ multiplex PCR, lists solely in-frame clones and lacks some. The table includes over 45,000 clones, less than 90% detected once. In this sample, this clone turned up once. The source material was peripheral blood. This TCR was recovered from a woman aged 55-69 years with acute or convalescent COVID-19.

The CDR3, as DNA: TGTGCCTGGCTGGACAGGGTTCCGGGCACTGAAGCTTTCTTT. The encoded protein is CAWLDRVPGTEAFF. The chain couples TRBV30 to TRBJ1-1; 8 bases are a match to TRBD1. V lost 5 bases to trimming and J lost 4 bases; unmatched junction nucleotides: 9. CDR1 GTSNPN and CDR2 SVGIG come from the germline V gene (reference sequence). This CDR3 has 14 residues.